The subject of this entry is one TCR beta chain. Its cognate antigen is unknown. This sample is part of a study of graft-versus-host responses after intestinal transplantation. As for the study in general: Multivisceral, liver-intestinal, or isolated intestinal transplants were received by the recipients. Every recipient had anti-thymocyte globulin induction and 3 to 4 years of tacrolimus plus steroids.

Findings of the study overall: There was an association between peak levels of circulating GvH clones and early post-transplant HvG declines. Those patients showing graft-donor T cell macrochimerism displayed high graft-versus-host to host-versus-graft clonal ratios in allografts.

Some clones are missing from TCRdb's copy, which holds only in-frame ones; the method was immunoSEQ multiplex PCR. The table includes 98,000 or so clones, more than 75% detected once. The sequenced sample was PBMCs, obtained 255 days after intestinal transplant. This clonotype was obtained from a human patient who received an intestinal transplant, so some T cells may come from the graft donor.

The CDR3 region has the DNA TGTGCCAGCAGCTTGGCCGCTAGGCAGACCGGGGAGCTGTTTTTT. It specifies CASSLAARQTGELFF. The chain links TRBV5-4 to TRBJ2-2; D not resolved. Trimming took 0 bases from V and 5 from J, leaving 11 bases between them. The CDR3 is 15 residues long. The germline V gene encodes CDR1 SGHNT and CDR2 YYREEE (reference sequence).